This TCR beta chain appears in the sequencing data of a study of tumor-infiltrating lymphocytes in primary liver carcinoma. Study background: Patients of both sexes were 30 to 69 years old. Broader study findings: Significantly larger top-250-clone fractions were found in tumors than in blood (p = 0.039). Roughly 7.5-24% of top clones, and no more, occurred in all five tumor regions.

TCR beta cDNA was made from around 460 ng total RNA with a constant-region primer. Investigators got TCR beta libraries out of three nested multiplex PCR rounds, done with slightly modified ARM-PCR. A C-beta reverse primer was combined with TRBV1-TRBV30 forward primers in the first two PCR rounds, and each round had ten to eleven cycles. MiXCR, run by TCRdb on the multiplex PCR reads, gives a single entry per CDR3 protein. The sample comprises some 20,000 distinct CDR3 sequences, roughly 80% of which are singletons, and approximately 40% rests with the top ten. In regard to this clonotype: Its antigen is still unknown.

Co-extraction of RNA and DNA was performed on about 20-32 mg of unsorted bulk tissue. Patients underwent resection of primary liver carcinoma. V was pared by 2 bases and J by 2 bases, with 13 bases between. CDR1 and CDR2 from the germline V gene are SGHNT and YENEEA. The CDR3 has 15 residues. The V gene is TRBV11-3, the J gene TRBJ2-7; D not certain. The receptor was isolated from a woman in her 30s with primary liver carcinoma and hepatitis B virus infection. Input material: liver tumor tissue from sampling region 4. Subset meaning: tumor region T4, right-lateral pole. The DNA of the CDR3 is TGTGCCAGCAGCTTACGTCCAGGTGAGGCCTACGAGCAGTACTTC. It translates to CASSLRPGEAYEQYF.